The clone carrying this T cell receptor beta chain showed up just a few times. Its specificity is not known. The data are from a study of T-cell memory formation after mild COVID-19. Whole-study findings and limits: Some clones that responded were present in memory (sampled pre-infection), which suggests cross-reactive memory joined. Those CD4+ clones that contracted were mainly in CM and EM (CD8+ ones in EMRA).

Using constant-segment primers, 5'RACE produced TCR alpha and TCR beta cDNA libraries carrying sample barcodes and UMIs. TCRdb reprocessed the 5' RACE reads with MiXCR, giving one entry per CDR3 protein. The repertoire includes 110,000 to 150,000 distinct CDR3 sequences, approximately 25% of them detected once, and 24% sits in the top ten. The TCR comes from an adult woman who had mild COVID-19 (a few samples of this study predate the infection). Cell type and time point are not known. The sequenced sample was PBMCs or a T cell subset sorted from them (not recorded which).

The CDR3 DNA reads as TGCAGTGCTAGAGATCTGGTGGGTTACTCCTACGAGCAGTACTTC. Amino acid sequence: CSARDLVGYSYEQYF. The chain joins TRBV20-1 to TRBJ2-7; D gene ambiguous. CDR1 and CDR2 (germline): DFQATT, SNEGSKA (reference sequence). This CDR3 contains 15 residues. The V end was cut by 0 bases, the J end by 0 bases, with 12 bases between.